This T cell receptor beta chain was obtained from a study of T-cell memory formation after mild COVID-19. Germline V gene data show CDR1 as MGHRA and CDR2 as YSYEKL. The CDR3 is 13 amino acids. After removal of 3 bases from V and 8 bases from J, the junction contained 4 bases not matched to a gene. This clonotype has just a few counts. TCRdb passed the 5' RACE reads through MiXCR, listing each CDR3 protein once. Of 200,000 to 250,000 distinct CDR3 sequences in the sample, around 8.8% were seen once. The source is a man in his late teens or twenties who had mild COVID-19 (a few samples of this study predate the infection). Cell type and time point are not known. Source material: PBMCs or a T cell subset sorted from them (not recorded which). This rearrangement joins TRBV4-1 to TRBJ1-1; 9 nucleotides match TRBD1. CDR3 protein: CASSHKDRGEAFF. The CDR3 DNA reads TGCGCCAGCAGCCATAAAGACAGGGGGGAAGCTTTCTTT.